This T cell receptor beta chain was obtained from a study of T cell changes during pregnancy in multiple sclerosis. TCRdb keeps only in-frame clones here, not all; method: immunoSEQ multiplex PCR. The sample comprises some 30,000 clones, roughly 86% of which are singletons, and roughly 8% rests with the top ten. The CDR3 has 15 amino acids. The junction had 9 bases not matched to a gene; V was cut back by 7 bases and J by 1 base. Germline loops: CDR1 SGHVS, CDR2 FQNEAQ. The source was CD8+ T cells from peripheral blood mononuclear cells, collected in the second trimester of pregnancy. This TCR derives from a female donor with multiple sclerosis, enrolled in a pregnancy study. This rearrangement joins TRBV7-8 to TRBJ1-2; TRBD1 matches at 7 bases. This CDR3 reads CASTRDRAGNYGYTF. In nucleotides, the CDR3 is TGTGCCAGCACCCGAGACAGGGCGGGTAACTATGGCTACACCTTC.